A selection of T cell receptor beta chains follows, all from one sample in a study of PD-L1 blockade in urothelial cancer. The assay was immunoSEQ multiplex PCR, and TCRdb's table has in-frame clones only and misses some. This table has approximately 40,000 clones, less than 90% appearing once. This sample comprised PBMCs, obtained around atezolizumab (anti-PD-L1) treatment. The receptors here all came from a man aged 60 to 69 with urothelial cancer. Each CDR3 is given with its conserved first and last residue. The order of the fields is CDR3 DNA, CDR3 protein, D gene, V gene, clone size, J gene. The D gene is left open where the match is weak. Some rows have no size entry. The others give once, few or many, or a class for an expanded clone.

CDR3nt: TGTGCCAGCAGTACTAGCGGGGGGGCCCCAGATACGCAGTATTTT
CDR3aa: CASSTSGGAPDTQYF
d_gene: TRBD2
v_gene: TRBV6-4
abundance: -
j_gene: TRBJ2-3

CDR3nt: TGTGCCAGCAGCTTAGATAGTTTCGGACAGGGTTTTTGCACCTTC
CDR3aa: CASSLDSFGQGFCTF
d_gene: TRBD1
v_gene: TRBV11-2
abundance: -
j_gene: TRBJ1-2

CDR3nt: TGTGCCAGCGGGGGACAGATAACCTACGAGCAGTACTTC
CDR3aa: CASGGQITYEQYF
d_gene: TRBD1
v_gene: TRBV2
abundance: -
j_gene: TRBJ2-7

CDR3nt: TGCGCCAGCAGGGAAAGGACAGGGGACACTGAAGCTTTCTTT
CDR3aa: CASRERTGDTEAFF
d_gene: TRBD1
v_gene: TRBV5-1
abundance: -
j_gene: TRBJ1-1

CDR3nt: TGCGCCAGCAGCTTGGCTCGGGACACAGATACGCAGTATTTT
CDR3aa: CASSLARDTDTQYF
d_gene: -
v_gene: TRBV5-1
abundance: -
j_gene: TRBJ2-3

CDR3nt: TGTGCCAGCAGCCGCTGGGGGGGTGGGAGCAATCAGCCCCAGCATTTT
CDR3aa: CASSRWGGGSNQPQHF
d_gene: -
v_gene: TRBV11-2
abundance: -
j_gene: TRBJ1-5

CDR3nt: TGCGCCAGCAGCCATGTTGTACCGGGACAGGTTATCTACGAGCAGTACTTC
CDR3aa: CASSHVVPGQVIYEQYF
d_gene: TRBD1
v_gene: TRBV4-1
abundance: -
j_gene: TRBJ2-7

CDR3nt: TGTGCCAGCAGTTTAACTAGCGGGAGGGGTGAGCAGTTCTTC
CDR3aa: CASSLTSGRGEQFF
d_gene: TRBD2
v_gene: TRBV28
abundance: -
j_gene: TRBJ2-1

CDR3nt: TGCGCCAGCAGCTTGGGGCAGAGGAGAAATTCACCCCTCCACTTT
CDR3aa: CASSLGQRRNSPLHF
d_gene: -
v_gene: TRBV5-1
abundance: -
j_gene: TRBJ1-6

CDR3nt: TGTGCCAGCAGAGCTACAGGGGGCGAGCAGTACTTC
CDR3aa: CASRATGGEQYF
d_gene: TRBD1
v_gene: TRBV2
abundance: -
j_gene: TRBJ2-7

CDR3nt: TGTGCCAGCACCCACATGTCTTTTGAGGGAGTTGAGACCCAGTACTTC
CDR3aa: CASTHMSFEGVETQYF
d_gene: -
v_gene: TRBV7-9
abundance: -
j_gene: TRBJ2-5

CDR3nt: TGTGCCAGCACCAGGACAGGGCCGAACACTGAAGCTTTCTTT
CDR3aa: CASTRTGPNTEAFF
d_gene: TRBD1
v_gene: TRBV2
abundance: -
j_gene: TRBJ1-1

CDR3nt: TGTGCCAGCAGTTTCCACCGGACTGGATACAATGAGCAGTTCTTC
CDR3aa: CASSFHRTGYNEQFF
d_gene: -
v_gene: TRBV6-5
abundance: -
j_gene: TRBJ2-1

CDR3nt: TGCGCCTGTGGTAGCGGGAGCCGAAATGAGCAGTTCTTC
CDR3aa: CACGSGSRNEQFF
d_gene: TRBD2
v_gene: TRBV10-1
abundance: once
j_gene: TRBJ2-1

CDR3nt: TGTGCTAGTGGTTTGGGCCATGACAGGGTGGCTGAAGCTTTCTTT
CDR3aa: CASGLGHDRVAEAFF
d_gene: TRBD1
v_gene: TRBV12-5
abundance: -
j_gene: TRBJ1-1

CDR3nt: TGTGCCAGCAGTTTGACAGGTAGTACCACTGAAGCTTTCTTT
CDR3aa: CASSLTGSTTEAFF
d_gene: -
v_gene: TRBV25-1
abundance: -
j_gene: TRBJ1-1

CDR3nt: TGTGCCAGCAGCTTACGGGAGAACACTGAAGCTTTCTTT
CDR3aa: CASSLRENTEAFF
d_gene: -
v_gene: TRBV5-6
abundance: -
j_gene: TRBJ1-1

CDR3nt: TGTGCCAGCAGCTTGACAGGGAACACTGAAGCTTTCTTT
CDR3aa: CASSLTGNTEAFF
d_gene: -
v_gene: TRBV5-5
abundance: -
j_gene: TRBJ1-1

CDR3nt: TGTGCCAGCAGCTTGGCAGGGATGAGGTCTAATGAAAAACTGTTTTTT
CDR3aa: CASSLAGMRSNEKLFF
d_gene: -
v_gene: TRBV5-4
abundance: -
j_gene: TRBJ1-4

CDR3nt: TGTGCCAGCAGTCGACTAGCGGACTACGAGCAGTACTTC
CDR3aa: CASSRLADYEQYF
d_gene: TRBD2
v_gene: TRBV2
abundance: -
j_gene: TRBJ2-7

CDR3nt: TGTGCTAGTGGTTTTGGGATTCAGACCGGGACAGGGGTCAATCAGCCCCAGCATTTT
CDR3aa: CASGFGIQTGTGVNQPQHF
d_gene: TRBD1
v_gene: TRBV12-5
abundance: -
j_gene: TRBJ1-5

CDR3nt: TGCGCCAGCAGCTTGGACTATTCCCAGTACTTC
CDR3aa: CASSLDYSQYF
d_gene: -
v_gene: TRBV5-1
abundance: -
j_gene: TRBJ2-5

CDR3nt: TGCGCCAGCAGCTTAAGGACAGGGAGGGGGTATGGCTACACCTTC
CDR3aa: CASSLRTGRGYGYTF
d_gene: TRBD1
v_gene: TRBV4-1
abundance: -
j_gene: TRBJ1-2

CDR3nt: TGCGCCAGCACTTCGGACAGTATCACCGTCGGAGAGCAGTACTTC
CDR3aa: CASTSDSITVGEQYF
d_gene: -
v_gene: TRBV5-1
abundance: -
j_gene: TRBJ2-7

CDR3nt: TGTGCCAGCAGTACGGGACTAGCCCGGTTCTTC
CDR3aa: CASSTGLARFF
d_gene: TRBD2
v_gene: TRBV6-5
abundance: -
j_gene: TRBJ2-1

CDR3nt: TGCGCCAGCAGCGCCGCGAGCTCCTACGAGCAGTACTTC
CDR3aa: CASSAASSYEQYF
d_gene: -
v_gene: TRBV5-1
abundance: -
j_gene: TRBJ2-7

CDR3nt: TGTGCCAGCAGCTGGACTAACGGAAACACCATATATTTT
CDR3aa: CASSWTNGNTIYF
d_gene: -
v_gene: TRBV7-8
abundance: -
j_gene: TRBJ1-3

CDR3nt: TGTGCCATCAGTGACACAGGGGTTGCCGGAAACACCATATATTTT
CDR3aa: CAISDTGVAGNTIYF
d_gene: TRBD1
v_gene: TRBV10-3
abundance: -
j_gene: TRBJ1-3

CDR3nt: TGTGCAAGTCGCTTACCAATCATGACTAGCGGATCCTACGAGCAGTACTTC
CDR3aa: CASRLPIMTSGSYEQYF
d_gene: -
v_gene: TRBV12-2
abundance: -
j_gene: TRBJ2-7

CDR3nt: TGTGCCTGGGCGACAACAGCGGGAAGCTCCTACGAGCAGTACTTC
CDR3aa: CAWATTAGSSYEQYF
d_gene: TRBD2
v_gene: TRBV30
abundance: -
j_gene: TRBJ2-7

CDR3nt: TGTGCCAGGGGGGGGGCTAGCGGGAACTTCGGGAACACCGGGGAGCTGTTTTTT
CDR3aa: CARGGASGNFGNTGELFF
d_gene: TRBD2
v_gene: TRBV2
abundance: -
j_gene: TRBJ2-2

CDR3nt: TGCAGCGTTGACGACGGAGGTCGAGAGCAGTACTTC
CDR3aa: CSVDDGGREQYF
d_gene: -
v_gene: TRBV29-1
abundance: -
j_gene: TRBJ2-7

CDR3nt: TGCGCCAGCAGCTACAGAGGACAGGGGAATGAAAAACTGTTTTTT
CDR3aa: CASSYRGQGNEKLFF
d_gene: TRBD1
v_gene: TRBV5-1
abundance: -
j_gene: TRBJ1-4

CDR3nt: TGTGCCACCCAAGGACAGGCGAACACTGAAGCTTTCTTT
CDR3aa: CATQGQANTEAFF
d_gene: TRBD1
v_gene: TRBV28
abundance: -
j_gene: TRBJ1-1

CDR3nt: TGTGCCTGGAGCAACCTAGCGTCGAAGGGCCAAGAGACCCAGTACTTC
CDR3aa: CAWSNLASKGQETQYF
d_gene: -
v_gene: TRBV30
abundance: few
j_gene: TRBJ2-5

CDR3nt: TGTGCCAGCAGCCGGGACAGGGTAAGCTCCTACGAGCAGTACTTC
CDR3aa: CASSRDRVSSYEQYF
d_gene: TRBD1
v_gene: TRBV11-2
abundance: few
j_gene: TRBJ2-7

CDR3nt: TGTGCCAGCAGCTTGGTAGGGGGGGCAGTCTATGGCTACACCTTC
CDR3aa: CASSLVGGAVYGYTF
d_gene: -
v_gene: TRBV5-5
abundance: -
j_gene: TRBJ1-2

CDR3nt: TGTGCCAGCAGCTCCAACTTGGGAGACTACGAGCAGTACTTC
CDR3aa: CASSSNLGDYEQYF
d_gene: -
v_gene: TRBV7-2
abundance: -
j_gene: TRBJ2-7

CDR3nt: TGTGCGAGCAGCCCCAGTGGGTGGGCAGGGGAAGGTGATACGCAGTATTTT
CDR3aa: CASSPSGWAGEGDTQYF
d_gene: -
v_gene: TRBV2
abundance: -
j_gene: TRBJ2-3

CDR3nt: TGTGCCAGCAGCTTAGAAGCGAGGACAGAAGCTTTCTTT
CDR3aa: CASSLEARTEAFF
d_gene: -
v_gene: TRBV7-2
abundance: -
j_gene: TRBJ1-1

CDR3nt: TGTGCCAGCGCCTCTGGGGCTAGCGGGGGCCGGGAGCAGTTCTTC
CDR3aa: CASASGASGGREQFF
d_gene: TRBD2
v_gene: TRBV27
abundance: -
j_gene: TRBJ2-1

CDR3nt: TGTGCCACCAGCAGAGTGAGGGGGTCGGGTGAAAAACTGTTTTTT
CDR3aa: CATSRVRGSGEKLFF
d_gene: -
v_gene: TRBV15
abundance: -
j_gene: TRBJ1-4

CDR3nt: TGTGCCAGCAGCCAGGCCATAACTAGCCCAAATTCACCCCTCCACTTT
CDR3aa: CASSQAITSPNSPLHF
d_gene: -
v_gene: TRBV4-2
abundance: once
j_gene: TRBJ1-6

CDR3nt: TGCGCCAGCAGCTTATTACAGGGGGTAGATGGCTACACCTTC
CDR3aa: CASSLLQGVDGYTF
d_gene: TRBD1
v_gene: TRBV5-1
abundance: -
j_gene: TRBJ1-2

CDR3nt: TGTGCCAGCAGTGGGTGGACAGGGGCTGGTAATCAGCCCCAGCATTTT
CDR3aa: CASSGWTGAGNQPQHF
d_gene: TRBD1
v_gene: TRBV6-1
abundance: -
j_gene: TRBJ1-5

CDR3nt: TGTGCCATCAGCAACGTGGGGGGGCGAATTAGCAATCAGCCCCAGCATTTT
CDR3aa: CAISNVGGRISNQPQHF
d_gene: -
v_gene: TRBV10-3
abundance: once
j_gene: TRBJ1-5

CDR3nt: TGTGCCAGCTCACCAGGGGGCGCGACCTCACCCCTCCACTTT
CDR3aa: CASSPGGATSPLHF
d_gene: -
v_gene: TRBV18
abundance: -
j_gene: TRBJ1-6

CDR3nt: TGTGCCAGCTCACCCTCTCTAGGGGGACACTACGAGCAGTACTTC
CDR3aa: CASSPSLGGHYEQYF
d_gene: -
v_gene: TRBV18
abundance: -
j_gene: TRBJ2-7

CDR3nt: TGTGCCAGCAGCGTTGGCCCTAACCGGGACAGAGTTTTTAATTCACCCCTCCACTTT
CDR3aa: CASSVGPNRDRVFNSPLHF
d_gene: TRBD1
v_gene: TRBV5-8
abundance: -
j_gene: TRBJ1-6

CDR3nt: TGCGCCAGCAGCTTGGGGGTGAGACAGGGTGGCCACGAGCAGTACTTC
CDR3aa: CASSLGVRQGGHEQYF
d_gene: TRBD1
v_gene: TRBV5-1
abundance: -
j_gene: TRBJ2-7

CDR3nt: TGTGCCAGAAGCTCTGATGGACAGGGGAACACTGAAGCTTTCTTT
CDR3aa: CARSSDGQGNTEAFF
d_gene: TRBD1
v_gene: TRBV5-3
abundance: -
j_gene: TRBJ1-1

CDR3nt: TGTGCCAGCAGTCGAGGGACAACGGATAATTCACCCCTCCACTTT
CDR3aa: CASSRGTTDNSPLHF
d_gene: -
v_gene: TRBV7-9
abundance: -
j_gene: TRBJ1-6

CDR3nt: TGTGCCAGCTCACCCCCGTGGGGCAACTATGGCTACACCTTC
CDR3aa: CASSPPWGNYGYTF
d_gene: -
v_gene: TRBV18
abundance: -
j_gene: TRBJ1-2

CDR3nt: TGTGCCTGGGCAGGATCTCTCTATGGCTACACCTTC
CDR3aa: CAWAGSLYGYTF
d_gene: -
v_gene: TRBV30
abundance: once
j_gene: TRBJ1-2

CDR3nt: TGTGCCAGCAGCGAACAGGCCTCCTCCTATAATTCACCCCTCCACTTT
CDR3aa: CASSEQASSYNSPLHF
d_gene: -
v_gene: TRBV7-9
abundance: -
j_gene: TRBJ1-6

CDR3nt: TGTGCCTGGAGAACCCGGGACAGTCCCCTTTCAACCGGGGAGCTGTTTTTT
CDR3aa: CAWRTRDSPLSTGELFF
d_gene: TRBD1
v_gene: TRBV30
abundance: -
j_gene: TRBJ2-2

CDR3nt: TGTGCCAGCCTAGTCCACACAGATACGCAGTATTTT
CDR3aa: CASLVHTDTQYF
d_gene: -
v_gene: TRBV6-1
abundance: -
j_gene: TRBJ2-3